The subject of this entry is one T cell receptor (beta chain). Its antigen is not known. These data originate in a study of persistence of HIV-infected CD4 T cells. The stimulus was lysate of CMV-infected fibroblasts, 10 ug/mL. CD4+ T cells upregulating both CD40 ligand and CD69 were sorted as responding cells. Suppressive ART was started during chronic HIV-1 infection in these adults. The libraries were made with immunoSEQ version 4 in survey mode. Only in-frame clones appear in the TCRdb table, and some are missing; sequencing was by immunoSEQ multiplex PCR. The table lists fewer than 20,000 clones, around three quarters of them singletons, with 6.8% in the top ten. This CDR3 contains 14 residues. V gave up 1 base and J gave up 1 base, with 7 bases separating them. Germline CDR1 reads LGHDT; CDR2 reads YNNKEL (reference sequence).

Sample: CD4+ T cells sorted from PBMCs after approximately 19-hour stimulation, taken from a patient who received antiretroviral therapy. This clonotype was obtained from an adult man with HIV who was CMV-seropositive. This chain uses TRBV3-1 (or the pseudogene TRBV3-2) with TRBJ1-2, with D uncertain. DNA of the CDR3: TGTGCCAGCAGCCAAGCCCACCGTAACTATGGCTACACCTTC. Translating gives CASSQAHRNYGYTF.